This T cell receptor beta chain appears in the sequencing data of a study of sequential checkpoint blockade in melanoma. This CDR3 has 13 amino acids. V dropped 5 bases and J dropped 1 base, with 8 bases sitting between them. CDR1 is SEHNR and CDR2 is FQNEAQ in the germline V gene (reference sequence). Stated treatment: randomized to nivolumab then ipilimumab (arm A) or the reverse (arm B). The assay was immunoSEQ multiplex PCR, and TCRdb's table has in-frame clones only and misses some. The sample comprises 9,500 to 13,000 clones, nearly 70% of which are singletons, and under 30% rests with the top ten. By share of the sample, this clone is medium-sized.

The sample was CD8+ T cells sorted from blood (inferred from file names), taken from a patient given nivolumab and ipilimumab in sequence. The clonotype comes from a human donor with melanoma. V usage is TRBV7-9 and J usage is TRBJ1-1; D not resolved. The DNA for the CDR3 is TGTGCCAGCAGCCCAGATACGAACACTGAAGCTTTCTTT. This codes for CASSPDTNTEAFF.